This TCR beta chain was sequenced in a study of blood T cell repertoires in COVID-19. About the study: Sites in the United States, Italy and Spain provided acute and convalescent COVID-19 samples. From T cells, B-cell-depleted T cells, or PBMCs came the material, which was cDNA or gDNA.

In the original workflow: Amplified reference gene primers provided the basis for estimating nucleated cell counts. Libraries were prepared by immunoSEQ multiplex PCR; TCRdb keeps only in-frame clonotypes and omits some of them. D and trimming were read from the DNA, whereas the V and J calls and clone size are those reported in that table. The sample has about 85,000 clones, nearly 90% seen once. The germline V gene encodes CDR1 MNHNS and CDR2 SASEGT. The V and J ends lost 3 bases and 8 bases respectively, with 16 bases between them. This CDR3 comprises 14 residues. This TCR came from a woman older than 75 with active or convalescent COVID-19. Material for sequencing was peripheral blood. V and J are TRBV6-1 and TRBJ1-2; tentatively, D is TRBD1 (5 bases). In nucleotides, the CDR3 is TGTGCCAGCAGTGATCTTGTAGGGGCTCCGGGCTACACCTTC. Amino acids: CASSDLVGAPGYTF.